This TCR beta chain was captured by sequencing in a study of shared clonotypes between healthy human individuals. Study overall: Each donor's CD8 memory used one plate, CD8 naive two, each CD4 subset three.

Positive CCR7 selection of CD45RO-negative cells yielded the naive CD8 cells, and terminally differentiated effector memory CD45RA+ cells were excluded. Clones were sequenced by immunoSEQ multiplex PCR, and TCRdb holds only the in-frame ones, with some missing. Of about 590,000 clones in the sample, around 95% were seen once. The CDR3 spans 13 residues. This TCR derives from a woman in her twenties or thirties in good health. V usage is TRBV12-1 and J usage is TRBJ1-5; the listed D gene, TRBD1, was not tested against the DNA. TRBV12-1 is an annotated pseudogene. The sequenced material came from naive CD8+ T cells sorted from blood. This CDR3 reads CASTQGHHQPQHF. In nucleotides, the CDR3 is TGTGCCAGCACCCAGGGGCACCATCAGCCCCAGCATTTT.